This T cell receptor beta chain was sequenced during a study of preoperative IRX-2 immunotherapy in early breast cancer. Treatment given: preoperative locoregional IRX-2 cytokine immunotherapy. This CDR3 spans 13 amino acids. V trimming: 5 bases; J trimming: 5 bases; junction bases outside the gene matches: 2. Germline values: CDR1 MNHGY, CDR2 SAAAGT. The table came from immunoSEQ multiplex PCR; TCRdb's copy has only in-frame clones and leaves some out. The table records tens of thousands of clones, roughly 90% of them present only once. The rearrangement joins TRBV6-8 to TRBJ2-3; 9 bases agree with TRBD2. The source material was tumor tissue, sampled after IRX-2 immunotherapy. The receptor was isolated from a human donor with breast cancer. The CDR3 nucleotides read TGTGCCAGCAGTGAGCGGGAGGTAGATACGCAGTATTTT. Encoded protein: CASSEREVDTQYF.